This T cell receptor beta chain was observed in a study of shared T cell receptors in the human thymus. Using immunoSEQ multiplex PCR, the repertoire was profiled, and TCRdb retains in-frame clones only, with some absent. Of hundreds of thousands of clones detected, 70% to 80% appear once; the ten largest clones hold 0.013%. This clone was found a few times. The CDR3 has 16 amino acids. Germline-derived CDR1 and CDR2 are SGHNT and YYREEE (reference sequence). V gave up 4 bases and J gave up 8 bases; unmatched junction bases: 10. This sample also belongs to another study, concerning human thymus T cells. As that report states: Resections were taken during corrective heart surgery, and the thymus tissue came from these. Among thymic and blood repertoires, usage of V and J genes appeared biased.

The rearrangement joins TRBV5-4 to TRBJ2-4; 12 bases map to TRBD2. The receptor was derived from a boy younger than two with a congenital heart defect. Sequences were obtained from thymocytes. The CDR3 sequence: CASSLRTSGIVDIQYF. The CDR3 DNA reads TGTGCCAGCAGCCTGCGGACTAGCGGGATTGTGGACATTCAGTACTTC.